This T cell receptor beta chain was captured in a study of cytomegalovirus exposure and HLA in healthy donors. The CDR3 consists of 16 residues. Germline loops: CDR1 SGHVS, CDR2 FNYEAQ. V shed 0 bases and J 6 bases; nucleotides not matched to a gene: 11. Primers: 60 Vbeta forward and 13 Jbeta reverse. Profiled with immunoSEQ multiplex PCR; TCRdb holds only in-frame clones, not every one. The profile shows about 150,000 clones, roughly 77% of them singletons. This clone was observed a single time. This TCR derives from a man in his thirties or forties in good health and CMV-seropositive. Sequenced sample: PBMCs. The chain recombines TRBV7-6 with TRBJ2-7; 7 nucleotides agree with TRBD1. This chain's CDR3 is CASSLAWTGPIPEQYF. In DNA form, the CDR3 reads TGTGCCAGCAGCTTAGCATGGACAGGTCCTATTCCCGAGCAGTACTTC.